The 23 T cell receptor beta chains below were found in one sample sequenced in a study of patients and donors after allogeneic stem cell transplantation. Using its own MiXCR run on the RT-PCR reads, TCRdb lists one record per CDR3 protein. The table shows 390,000 or so distinct CDR3 sequences, with roughly 17% occurring only once. Sample: blood, either unsorted or a sorted T cell fraction (not recorded which). The receptors were sampled from a human donor who was either an allogeneic HSCT recipient or a stem cell or donor lymphocyte infusion donor (not recorded which). It is not recorded whose cells these are; they may come from a transplant donor.

This clonotype was observed a few times. CDR3 sequence: CASSLLAGGVSPYEQYF. The CDR3 nucleotides are TGCGCCAGCAGCTTGCTCGCGGGAGGAGTCTCACCCTACGAGCAGTACTTC. The rearrangement links TRBV5-1 to TRBJ2-7, with 8 bases that match TRBD2. Germline values: CDR1 SGHRS, CDR2 YFSETQ. The junction had 11 bases not matched to a gene; V was cut back by 1 base and J by 2 bases. There are 17 residues in the CDR3.

As concerns this clonotype: One end of the junction does not line up with germline, which may come from a read error. This chain connects TRBV7-9 to TRBJ2-1; 7 bases map to TRBD2. The CDR3 consists of 16 residues. CDR1 is SEHNR, CDR2 FQNEAQ, per germline (reference sequence). In nucleotides, the CDR3 is TGTGCCAGCAACTTAGTGGAGCGGGGTCTATACAATGAGCAGTTCTTC. It specifies CASNLVERGLYNEQFF.

This clonotype was detected a few times. The chain carries TRBV30 and TRBJ2-1; 10 bases are shared with TRBD2. Unmatched junction bases numbered 3, after V lost 2 bases and J lost 14 bases. The length of the CDR3 is 11 residues. In germline, CDR1 is GTSNPN, CDR2 SVGIG (reference sequence). The CDR3 DNA is TGTGCCTGGAGTTTTAGCGGGGGGAAGTTCTTC. This sequence encodes CAWSFSGGKFF.

The sample holds a few counts of this clonotype. This chain connects TRBV20-1 to TRBJ2-7; D gene uncertain. Germline lookup yields CDR1 DFQATT and CDR2 SNEGSKA (reference sequence). Trimming removed 3 bases from V and 7 bases from J, with 19 bases in between. CDR3 size: 14 residues. CDR3 residues: CSASLTPASNEQYF. CDR3 sequence (DNA): TGCAGTGCTAGCCTCACACCAGCTTCTAATGAGCAGTACTTC.

The sample holds many counts of this clonotype. The CDR3 here is CRGGVRAMNTEAFF. The CDR3 DNA reads TGCAGGGGGGGTGTGAGGGCGATGAACACTGAAGCTTTCTTT. This chain joins TRBV20-1 and TRBJ1-1; TRBD1 is a possible D gene (5 bases). CDR3 size: 14 residues. Per the germline V gene, CDR1 is DFQATT and CDR2 is SNEGSKA (reference sequence).

This chain uses TRBV6-1 with TRBJ1-1; 8 bases are a match to TRBD1. J was trimmed by 1 base and V by 6 bases; bases with no gene match: 10. This CDR3 region has 16 residues. Germline CDR1 is MNHNS and CDR2 is SASEGT. In DNA form, the CDR3 reads TGTGCCAGCAGAGGTGGACAGGGACCTTCGAACACTGAAGCTTTCTTT. It is translated as CASRGGQGPSNTEAFF.

The table lists this clonotype with many counts. The chain carries TRBV4-3 and TRBJ2-1, with D possibly matching TRBD2 (7 bases). The V gene lost 0 bases and the J gene lost 2 bases, with 20 bases spanning the gap. The V gene's germline CDR1 is LGHNA and CDR2 YSLEER. CDR3 size: 19 residues. This CDR3 reads CASSQDSRGRGAPYNEQFF. In DNA, the CDR3 is TGCGCCAGCAGCCAAGACTCGAGGGGACGGGGGGCCCCCTACAATGAGCAGTTCTTC.

The chain joins TRBV10-3 to TRBJ1-1, with D possibly matching TRBD1 (6 bases). The V and J ends lost 2 bases and 5 bases respectively, with 21 bases between them. CDR3 length: 17 amino acids. Germline CDR1 ENHRY, CDR2 SYGVKD. The CDR3: CAISEPPIDRIGTEAFF. As DNA, the CDR3 is TGTGCCATCAGTGAGCCTCCCATCGACAGGATTGGGACTGAAGCTTTCTTT.

V gene TRBV29-1 combines with J gene TRBJ2-3; TRBD1 aligns across 10 bases. The V gene's germline CDR1 is SQVTM and CDR2 ANQGSEA. This CDR3 region has 13 residues. V was pared by 7 bases and J by 3 bases, with 4 bases of the junction left unmatched. The CDR3 is CSDDRGRTDTQYF. In nucleotides, the CDR3 is TGCAGCGACGACAGGGGGCGAACAGATACGCAGTATTTT.

There are a few counts of this clonotype. DNA of the CDR3: TGTGCCAGCAGTAGGCCCGGGGAGCTGTTTTTT. Protein: CASSRPGELFF. The V and J genes are TRBV6-5 and TRBJ2-2; no clear D gene. The CDR3 is 11 residues long. CDR1 and CDR2 from the germline V gene are MNHEY and SVGAGI. With 5 bases removed from V and 6 bases from J, the gap between germline ends came to 4 bases.

This clonotype was recorded a few times. V is TRBV20-1 and J is TRBJ2-1; TRBD2 aligns across 8 bases. Germline V gene data show CDR1 as DFQATT and CDR2 as SNEGSKA (reference sequence). This CDR3 has 15 amino acids. V trimming: 5 bases; J trimming: 10 bases; junction bases outside the gene matches: 16. DNA of the CDR3: TGCAGTGCTCCTCGTGGGGCTAGCGGGCTGGGGGAGCAGTTCTTC. This sequence encodes CSAPRGASGLGEQFF.

This clonotype has only a few counts. The V and J genes are TRBV4-2 and TRBJ1-1; D is possibly TRBD1 (6 bases). Germline CDR1 is LGHNA and CDR2 is YNFKEQ. Trimming took 3 bases from V and 0 from J, leaving 11 bases between them. The CDR3 spans 15 residues. The CDR3 DNA reads TGTGCCAGCAGCCAGCCGACAGGATTGAACACTGAAGCTTTCTTT. Amino acid sequence: CASSQPTGLNTEAFF.

The chain is built from TRBV6-1 and TRBJ1-5; 10 nucleotides match TRBD1. Trimming cost V 6 bases and J 7 bases; bases outside gene matches: 6. This CDR3 comprises 14 residues. CDR1 is MNHNS and CDR2 is SASEGT in the germline V gene. As DNA, the CDR3 is TGTGCCAGCAGGATAGGACAGGGGGTCCAGCCCCAGCATTTT. It codes for CASRIGQGVQPQHF.

This clonotype is judged medium-sized. The chain is built from TRBV20-1 and TRBJ2-7; 7 bases are a match to TRBD2. This CDR3 region has 18 residues. Germline lookup yields CDR1 DFQATT and CDR2 SNEGSKA (reference sequence). Losses at the gene ends were 0 bases for V and 0 bases for J; bases not matched to a gene: 14. CDR3 residues: CSARDHPRASGSSYEQYF. CDR3 bases: TGCAGTGCTAGAGACCACCCTCGGGCTAGCGGTAGCTCCTACGAGCAGTACTTC.

CDR3 sequence: CASSGQGAVNTEAFF. For the CDR3, the DNA is TGTGCCAGCAGCGGGCAGGGGGCGGTGAACACTGAAGCTTTCTTT. V and J are TRBV7-2 and TRBJ1-1, with TRBD1 matching over 8 bases. Germline assignment: CDR1 SGHTA and CDR2 FQGNSA. CDR3 size: 15 residues. V lost 5 bases to trimming and J lost 0 bases; unmatched junction nucleotides: 5.

J is TRBJ2-3 and V is TRBV29-1; D assignment may be TRBD1 or TRBD2 (6 bases each). Germline-derived CDR1 and CDR2 are SQVTM and ANQGSEA. Trimming shortened V by 6 bases and J by 2 bases, and 15 bases separated the two germline ends. The CDR3 runs 14 residues. CDR3 sequence reads: CSVARRDITDTQYF. CDR3 bases: TGCAGCGTGGCCCGGCGGGACATCACAGATACGCAGTATTTT.

This clonotype was found a few times. This rearrangement joins TRBV9 to TRBJ2-2; D is possibly TRBD2 (7 bases). V was pared by 1 base and J by 2 bases, with 12 bases between. The CDR3 loop spans 16 amino acids. CDR1 SGDLS and CDR2 YYNGEE come from the germline V gene. The CDR3 loop reads CASSVWGGPNTGELFF. In DNA, the CDR3 is TGTGCCAGCAGCGTATGGGGGGGGCCTAACACCGGGGAGCTGTTTTTT.

The CDR3 loop is CASSEVVAYGYTF. DNA for the CDR3: TGTGCCAGCAGCGAGGTGGTAGCCTATGGCTACACCTTC. The genes are TRBV7-9 and TRBJ1-2, with D hard to call. CDR3 size: 13 residues. Germline CDR1 SEHNR, CDR2 FQNEAQ (reference sequence). The V gene lost 5 bases and the J gene lost 4 bases, with 11 bases spanning the gap.

This clonotype was counted only a few times. The chain links TRBV28 to TRBJ1-4, with D perhaps TRBD1 (5 bases). The CDR3 has 15 amino acids. Germline V CDR1 and CDR2: MDHEN, SYDVKM. With 2 bases removed from V and 6 bases from J, the gap between germline ends came to 13 bases. CDR3: CASSLVERGDEKLFF. Here the CDR3 DNA reads TGTGCCAGCAGTTTAGTCGAGAGAGGGGATGAAAAACTGTTTTTT. Full variable domain (rest looked up from reference TRBV28 and TRBJ1-4): DVKVTQSSRYLVKRTGEKVFLECVQDMDHENMFWYRQDPGLGLRLIYFSYDVKMKEKGDIPEGYSVSREKKERFSLILESASTNQTSMYLCASSLVERGDEKLFFGSGTQLSVL.

This chain links TRBV27 with TRBJ1-1, with D hard to call. With 3 bases removed from V and 4 bases from J, the gap between germline ends came to 9 bases. CDR3 length: 13 amino acids. Germline loops: CDR1 MNHEY, CDR2 SMNVEV (reference sequence). This chain's CDR3 is CASSLDGVTEAFF. CDR3 bases: TGTGCCAGCAGTTTGGACGGGGTCACTGAAGCTTTCTTT.

The V gene is TRBV4-3, the J gene TRBJ1-1; D unclear. Trimming took off 0 bases at V and 0 bases at J, with 11 bases between the two ends. Germline V gene data show CDR1 as LGHNA and CDR2 as YSLEER. CDR3 length equals 16 residues. The CDR3 nucleotides read TGCGCCAGCAGCCAAGAGACGGGAAGAATGAACACTGAAGCTTTCTTT. Translation gives CASSQETGRMNTEAFF.

The table lists this clonotype with a few counts. The rearrangement uses TRBV6-1 and TRBJ2-7; D unresolved. Trimming shortened V by 1 base and J by 0 bases, and 7 bases separated the two germline ends. This CDR3 comprises 14 residues. CDR1 MNHNS and CDR2 SASEGT come from the germline V gene. The CDR3 loop is CASSEGPDSYEQYF. The CDR3 DNA sequence: TGTGCCAGCAGTGAAGGCCCAGACTCCTACGAGCAGTACTTC.

This clonotype was detected ten times or more. The chain couples TRBV24-1 to TRBJ2-4; 8 bases match TRBD2. The germline V gene has CDR1 KGHDR and CDR2 SFDVKD. V was clipped by 4 bases and J by 3 bases; unmatched bases: 10. The CDR3 runs to 17 residues. The CDR3 sequence: CATSDTPGGGDKNIQYF. The CDR3, as DNA: TGTGCCACCAGTGACACCCCGGGGGGGGGAGACAAAAACATTCAGTACTTC.